This record covers a single TCR beta chain. What it recognizes is unknown. The data belong to a study of PD-1 blockade in classical Hodgkin lymphoma. Overall study: Every 2 weeks, patients got 3 mg/kg intravenous nivolumab. The study, taken as a whole, reports: Sources of repertoire differences remain undefined, possibly disease activity or prior therapy. Patients starting nivolumab under 1 year after ASCT were excluded.

Each of the patients experienced relapse following autologous stem cell transplantation, and their brentuximab vedotin exposure differed. Complete response, partial response or progressive disease constituted the best response categories observed. Trimming removed 1 base from V and 8 bases from J; junction bases left unmatched: 5. CDR1 and CDR2 (germline): LGHNA, YNFKEQ. CDR3 length: 15 amino acids. Libraries were prepared by immunoSEQ multiplex PCR; TCRdb keeps only in-frame clonotypes and omits some of them. The table has roughly 81,000 clones, 92% seen once; the top ten hold roughly 3%. The receptor was derived from a human donor with classical Hodgkin lymphoma. Sample: peripheral blood mononuclear cells (PBMCs), taken before the second cycle of nivolumab. This chain joins TRBV4-2 and TRBJ2-1; 10 bases agree with TRBD1. Written as DNA, the CDR3 is TGTGCCAGCAGCCAAGCCGGGACAGGGGATCATGAGCAGTTCTTC. Protein product: CASSQAGTGDHEQFF.